The source of this T cell receptor beta chain is a study of T-cell memory formation after mild COVID-19. Background on the study: TCR clustering was largely donor specific. Study-wide points: Memory sampled before infection contained some responding clones, suggesting cross-reactive memory joined. Of the contracting clones, CD4+ ones lay mainly in CM and EM, and CD8+ ones in EMRA.

Germline V gene sequence: CDR1 SGHRS, CDR2 YFSETQ. This CDR3 region has 14 residues. Trimming removed 4 bases from V and 4 bases from J; junction bases left unmatched: 6. One entry per CDR3 protein results from TCRdb running MiXCR on the 5' RACE reads. The table has 280,000 or so distinct CDR3 sequences, 15% to 20% seen once; the top ten hold 20% to 25%. This clonotype was counted between two and nine times. Its target is not known. The sequence was collected from a man younger than 35 who had mild COVID-19 (a few samples of this study predate the infection). Cell type and time point are not known. Sequenced material: PBMCs or a T cell subset sorted from them (not recorded which). The V and J genes are TRBV5-1 and TRBJ2-5; 8 bases align to TRBD2. DNA of the CDR3: TGCGCCAGCAGCCCCCCGGGAGGGACAGAGACCCAGTACTTC. This encodes CASSPPGGTETQYF.